This is a list of T cell receptor beta chains from one sample in a study of Graves' ophthalmopathy and Graves' hyperthyroidism. TCRdb processed the multiplex PCR reads anew with MiXCR; each CDR3 protein has one entry. Of hundreds of thousands of distinct CDR3 sequences detected, around 20% appear once; the ten largest clones hold under 3.5%. The sequenced sample was peripheral blood. The receptor source for this set is a young woman with stable Graves' hyperthyroidism. The CDR3 runs from the conserved cysteine through the conserved F or W. A D gene is named only where the DNA matches it firmly. Size tells how often a clone was seen (once, few, many) or the class of an expanded clone, and some rows leave it out.

J gene: TRBJ2-7; D gene: .; V gene: TRBV20-1; clone size: .; CDR3 DNA: TGCAGTGCTAGAGATTCAGCGGGCTGGGAGCAGTACTTC; CDR3 protein: CSARDSAGWEQYF
J gene: TRBJ2-5; D gene: TRBD1; V gene: TRBV29-1; clone size: many; CDR3 DNA: TGCAGCGTTGAGAGGGACAGTAGCCAAGAGACCCAGTACTTC; CDR3 protein: CSVERDSSQETQYF
J gene: TRBJ1-6; D gene: .; V gene: TRBV20-1; clone size: many; CDR3 DNA: TGCAGTGCTATGAAAAATTCACCCCTCCACTTT; CDR3 protein: CSAMKNSPLHF
J gene: TRBJ2-7; D gene: TRBD2; V gene: TRBV2; clone size: many; CDR3 DNA: TGTGCCAGCCTCGGGGGGGTGGCCTACGAGCAGTACTTC; CDR3 protein: CASLGGVAYEQYF
J gene: TRBJ1-2; D gene: TRBD1; V gene: TRBV12-3/TRBV12-4; clone size: many; CDR3 DNA: TGTGCCAGCAGTTTCGGACAGGGCGCCTATGGCTACACCTTC; CDR3 protein: CASSFGQGAYGYTF
J gene: TRBJ2-7; D gene: .; V gene: TRBV6-1; clone size: many; CDR3 DNA: TGTGCCAGCAGCAAAAGGGGGGACTCCCTGGGGGAGCAGTACTTC; CDR3 protein: CASSKRGDSLGEQYF
J gene: TRBJ2-7; D gene: TRBD1; V gene: TRBV20-1; clone size: .; CDR3 DNA: TGCAGTGCCATGGGACAGGGAACCTACGAGCAGTACTTC; CDR3 protein: CSAMGQGTYEQYF
J gene: TRBJ2-7; D gene: TRBD2; V gene: TRBV6-5; clone size: many; CDR3 DNA: TGTGCCAGCAGTCGACTAGCGGGAGGGCCTTACGAGCAGTACTTC; CDR3 protein: CASSRLAGGPYEQYF
J gene: TRBJ2-7; D gene: .; V gene: TRBV18; clone size: many; CDR3 DNA: TGTGCCAGCTCACGCGACAGTACCCCTTACGAGCAGTACTTC; CDR3 protein: CASSRDSTPYEQYF
J gene: TRBJ1-2; D gene: .; V gene: TRBV6-1; clone size: .; CDR3 DNA: TGTGCCAGCAGTGAAGCGGGGTCTAAAGGCTACACCTTC; CDR3 protein: CASSEAGSKGYTF
J gene: TRBJ1-2; D gene: .; V gene: TRBV19; clone size: many; CDR3 DNA: TGTGCCAGTAAGGCTTCACGTAGGACAGAACGAAGTTGGTATGGCTACACCTTC; CDR3 protein: CASKASRRTERSWYGYTF
J gene: TRBJ2-5; D gene: TRBD1; V gene: TRBV24-1; clone size: .; CDR3 DNA: TGTGCCACCAGTGATCGGAGAGGGGGCGTTCTGGAGACCCAGTACTTC; CDR3 protein: CATSDRRGGVLETQYF
J gene: TRBJ2-7; D gene: .; V gene: TRBV5-1; clone size: many; CDR3 DNA: TGCGCCAGCAGCTTCTGGCAGGGGGGCTCCTACGAGCAGTACTTC; CDR3 protein: CASSFWQGGSYEQYF
J gene: TRBJ2-7; D gene: .; V gene: TRBV6-2/TRBV6-3; clone size: many; CDR3 DNA: TGTGCCAGCAGTCGGACAAGGGCCCACTACGAGCAGTACTTC; CDR3 protein: CASSRTRAHYEQYF
J gene: TRBJ2-7; D gene: TRBD1; V gene: TRBV27; clone size: many; CDR3 DNA: TGTGCCAGCAGCTCCCGGACAGGGGTAGAGCAGTACTTC; CDR3 protein: CASSSRTGVEQYF
J gene: TRBJ1-1; D gene: .; V gene: TRBV6-1; clone size: many; CDR3 DNA: TGTGCCAGCATGGCGGGGGGCTCACGTACTGAAGCTTTCTTT; CDR3 protein: CASMAGGSRTEAFF
J gene: TRBJ1-1; D gene: TRBD1; V gene: TRBV10-3; clone size: many; CDR3 DNA: TGTGCCATCAGACCCGGGACAGGGCGGATGAACACTGAAGCTTTCTTT; CDR3 protein: CAIRPGTGRMNTEAFF
J gene: TRBJ1-2; D gene: .; V gene: TRBV27; clone size: few; CDR3 DNA: TGTGCCAGCAGTTTATCGGAGGGAACGGATGGCTACACCTTC; CDR3 protein: CASSLSEGTDGYTF
J gene: TRBJ2-4; D gene: .; V gene: TRBV5-6; clone size: few; CDR3 DNA: TGTGCCAGCAGCCTGGGACACCCTTCTATTAAGTACTTC; CDR3 protein: CASSLGHPSIKYF
J gene: TRBJ2-5; D gene: .; V gene: TRBV3-1; clone size: once; CDR3 DNA: TGTGCCAGCAGCCAAGATATTCGGATACAAGAGACCCAGTACTTC; CDR3 protein: CASSQDIRIQETQYF
J gene: TRBJ1-1; D gene: .; V gene: TRBV18; clone size: few; CDR3 DNA: TGTGCCAGCTCACCTTCCGAGGGCGCTGAAGCTTTCTTT; CDR3 protein: CASSPSEGAEAFF
J gene: TRBJ1-1; D gene: .; V gene: TRBV29-1; clone size: many; CDR3 DNA: TGCAGCGTTGAAGGGGGCTCTGAAGCTTTCTTT; CDR3 protein: CSVEGGSEAFF
J gene: TRBJ1-6; D gene: .; V gene: TRBV6-5; clone size: .; CDR3 DNA: TGTGCCAGCAGTTACGGCGGCAGGAGCTCCTATAATTCACCGCTCTACTTT; CDR3 protein: CASSYGGRSSYNSPLYF
J gene: TRBJ1-1; D gene: .; V gene: TRBV28; clone size: many; CDR3 DNA: TGTGCCAGCAGTTTTGTAACAGGTACCCCTCTAGCTTTCTTT; CDR3 protein: CASSFVTGTPLAFF
J gene: TRBJ1-1; D gene: .; V gene: TRBV12-5; clone size: .; CDR3 DNA: TGTGCTAGTGGTCCGGGGTCAGCTCCCACTGAAGCTTTCTTT; CDR3 protein: CASGPGSAPTEAFF
J gene: TRBJ2-5; D gene: .; V gene: TRBV20-1; clone size: many; CDR3 DNA: TGCAGTGCTAGGGAAGACCCTTCATCAGGGGAGACCCAGTACTTC; CDR3 protein: CSAREDPSSGETQYF
J gene: TRBJ1-3; D gene: TRBD1; V gene: TRBV2; clone size: many; CDR3 DNA: TGTGCCAGCCTTACGGGACAGGGAGTTCTCGCTGGAAACACCATATATTTT; CDR3 protein: CASLTGQGVLAGNTIYF
J gene: TRBJ1-2; D gene: TRBD1; V gene: TRBV2; clone size: many; CDR3 DNA: TGTGCCAGCAGTGAGGGAGAAACAGGGGGTCGTGGCTACACCTTC; CDR3 protein: CASSEGETGGRGYTF
J gene: TRBJ1-5; D gene: .; V gene: TRBV6-5; clone size: .; CDR3 DNA: TGTGCCGGCAGTTCCGACAGCTATCAGCCCCAGCATTTT; CDR3 protein: CAGSSDSYQPQHF
J gene: TRBJ1-6; D gene: .; V gene: TRBV27; clone size: many; CDR3 DNA: TGTGCCAGCATCGGACGGTTTGGTAATTCACCCCTCCACTTT; CDR3 protein: CASIGRFGNSPLHF
J gene: TRBJ1-5; D gene: TRBD1; V gene: TRBV11-2; clone size: many; CDR3 DNA: TGTGCCAGCAGCTTAAGGACAGGGGGGGACAATCAGCCCCAGCATTTT; CDR3 protein: CASSLRTGGDNQPQHF
J gene: TRBJ1-1; D gene: TRBD1; V gene: TRBV29-1; clone size: many; CDR3 DNA: TGCAGCGTTGAAGGGACAGGGCGGGCTTTCTTT; CDR3 protein: CSVEGTGRAFF
J gene: TRBJ1-1; D gene: .; V gene: TRBV12-3/TRBV12-4; clone size: many; CDR3 DNA: TGTGCCAGCAGTTCGATCCCCGGACCGATGAACACTGAAGCTTTCTTT; CDR3 protein: CASSSIPGPMNTEAFF
J gene: TRBJ2-7; D gene: TRBD2; V gene: TRBV18; clone size: many; CDR3 DNA: TGTGCCAGCTCAAGGCCCGGGACTAGCGACTACGAGCAGTACTTC; CDR3 protein: CASSRPGTSDYEQYF
J gene: TRBJ2-7; D gene: TRBD2; V gene: TRBV28; clone size: many; CDR3 DNA: TGTGCCAGCGCGGGAGGAAGCTCCTACGAGCAGTACTTC; CDR3 protein: CASAGGSSYEQYF
J gene: TRBJ1-2; D gene: .; V gene: TRBV12-3/TRBV12-4; clone size: .; CDR3 DNA: TGTGCCAGCAGGAGTGGTCACGGCCTGACCCGAGCTAACTATGGCTACACCTTC; CDR3 protein: CASRSGHGLTRANYGYTF
J gene: TRBJ2-4; D gene: .; V gene: TRBV20-1; clone size: many; CDR3 DNA: TGCAGTGACGGGGGAGTCAAAAACATTCAGTACTTC; CDR3 protein: CSDGGVKNIQYF
J gene: TRBJ1-2; D gene: .; V gene: TRBV28; clone size: .; CDR3 DNA: TGTGCCAGCAGAAGGGGACTAACGATCTATGGCTACACCTTC; CDR3 protein: CASRRGLTIYGYTF
J gene: TRBJ2-7; D gene: TRBD2; V gene: TRBV9; clone size: .; CDR3 DNA: TGTGCCAGCAGCCCCCAAGCGGGAGTCGCCGCCGAGCAGTACTTC; CDR3 protein: CASSPQAGVAAEQYF
J gene: TRBJ2-7; D gene: .; V gene: TRBV11-2; clone size: .; CDR3 DNA: TGTGCCAGCAGCTCCCGGGACTTCCTAGAGCAGTACTTC; CDR3 protein: CASSSRDFLEQYF
J gene: TRBJ2-7; D gene: TRBD2; V gene: TRBV28; clone size: many; CDR3 DNA: TGTGCCAGCAGTTTTCCTTCATCAAAGCGGGGCTTCTCCTACGAGCAGTACTTC; CDR3 protein: CASSFPSSKRGFSYEQYF
J gene: TRBJ1-1; D gene: .; V gene: TRBV6-2/TRBV6-3; clone size: many; CDR3 DNA: TGTGCCAGCAGTTACTCGATGGCCAACACTGAAGCTTTCTTT; CDR3 protein: CASSYSMANTEAFF
J gene: TRBJ2-7; D gene: TRBD1; V gene: TRBV18; clone size: few; CDR3 DNA: TGTGCCAGCTCAGCCGGGACAGGGGGCGACGAGCAGTACTTC; CDR3 protein: CASSAGTGGDEQYF
J gene: TRBJ2-7; D gene: TRBD1; V gene: TRBV4-2; clone size: .; CDR3 DNA: TGTGCCAGCAGCCAAGATCTGCAAGGACAGGGGGGCTTCGAGCAGTACTTC; CDR3 protein: CASSQDLQGQGGFEQYF
J gene: TRBJ2-7; D gene: TRBD1; V gene: TRBV9; clone size: many; CDR3 DNA: TGTGCCAGCAGCGTAGCTCCAGGGGGACCCTACGAGCAGTACTTC; CDR3 protein: CASSVAPGGPYEQYF
J gene: TRBJ1-2; D gene: .; V gene: TRBV11-2; clone size: once; CDR3 DNA: TGTGCCAGCAGCCTAATCACTGGGGGGGCCTATGGCTACACCTTC; CDR3 protein: CASSLITGGAYGYTF
J gene: TRBJ2-6; D gene: .; V gene: TRBV12-3/TRBV12-4; clone size: many; CDR3 DNA: TGTGCCAGCAGAGAAGACGGCTCTGGGGCCAACGTCCTGACTTTC; CDR3 protein: CASREDGSGANVLTF
J gene: TRBJ2-2; D gene: .; V gene: TRBV7-6; clone size: many; CDR3 DNA: TGTGCCAGCAGCTTAGTGGGTCGGAACACCGGGGAGCTGTTTTTT; CDR3 protein: CASSLVGRNTGELFF
J gene: TRBJ2-7; D gene: .; V gene: TRBV29-1; clone size: many; CDR3 DNA: TGCAGGGCCGCCAGGGGAAGGGACTACGAGCAGTACTTC; CDR3 protein: CRAARGRDYEQYF
J gene: TRBJ2-6; D gene: .; V gene: TRBV24-1; clone size: many; CDR3 DNA: TGTGCCACCAGTGACAGTTACTCTGGGGCCAACGTCCTGACTTTC; CDR3 protein: CATSDSYSGANVLTF
J gene: TRBJ2-4; D gene: .; V gene: TRBV15; clone size: many; CDR3 DNA: TGTGCCACCAGCAGAGAAACAGGCGTTAACATTCAGTACTTC; CDR3 protein: CATSRETGVNIQYF
J gene: TRBJ1-1; D gene: .; V gene: TRBV20-1; clone size: .; CDR3 DNA: TGCAGTGCTCCCCGGGCAGGGTTGGACACTGAAGCTTTCTTT; CDR3 protein: CSAPRAGLDTEAFF